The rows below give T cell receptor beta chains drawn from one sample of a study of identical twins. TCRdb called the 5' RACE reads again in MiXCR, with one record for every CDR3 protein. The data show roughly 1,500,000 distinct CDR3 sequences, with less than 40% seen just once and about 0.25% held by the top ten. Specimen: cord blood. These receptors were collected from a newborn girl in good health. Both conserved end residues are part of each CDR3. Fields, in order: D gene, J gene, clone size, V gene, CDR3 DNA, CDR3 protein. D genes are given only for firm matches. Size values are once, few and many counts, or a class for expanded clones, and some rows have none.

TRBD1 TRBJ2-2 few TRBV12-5 TGTGCTAGTGGTTTGGGGACAGGGTACACCGGGGAGCTGTTTTTT CASGLGTGYTGELFF
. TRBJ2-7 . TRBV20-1 TGCAGTGCTAGAGTGGGGATCTACGAGCAGTACTTC CSARVGIYEQYF
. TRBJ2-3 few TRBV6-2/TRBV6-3 TGTGCCAGCATCCCAGCAAACACAGATACGCAGTATTTT CASIPANTDTQYF
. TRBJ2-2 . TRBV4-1 TGCGCCAGCAGAAGGGATTCCGCCGAGACCACCGGGGAGCTGTTTTTT CASRRDSAETTGELFF
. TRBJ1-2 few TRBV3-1 TGTGCCAGCAGCCAAGACCTTTCTAACCGACGGGGAATAAGGAATGGCTACACCTTC CASSQDLSNRRGIRNGYTF
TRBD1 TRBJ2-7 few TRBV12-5 TGTGCTAGTGGTTTGGTGACAGGGGGCTCCTACGAGCAGTACTTC CASGLVTGGSYEQYF
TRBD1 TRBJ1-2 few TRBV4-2 TGTGCCAGCAGCGGGACAGCACCTAACTATGGCTACACCTTC CASSGTAPNYGYTF
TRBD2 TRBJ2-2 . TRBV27 TGTGCCACCGCGAGGGTAGCGGGAGGGCCGGGAAACACCGGGGAGCTGTTTTTT CATARVAGGPGNTGELFF
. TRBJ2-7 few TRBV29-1 TGCAGCGTTCGGGCCGGATACGAGCAGTACTTC CSVRAGYEQYF
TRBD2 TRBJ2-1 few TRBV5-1 TGCGCCAGCAGCTTGGGTAGGGGACTAGGGTCGTTCTTC CASSLGRGLGSFF
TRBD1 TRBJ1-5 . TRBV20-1 TGCAGTGTTAGGGTCGCCAGGGGGGGGGATCAGCCCCAGCATTTT CSVRVARGGDQPQHF
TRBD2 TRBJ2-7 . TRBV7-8 TGTGCCAGCAGCTTAGTTGCGGGAGTGGTCTACAATGAGCAGTACTTC CASSLVAGVVYNEQYF
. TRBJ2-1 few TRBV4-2 TGTGCCAGCAGCTCTCTAGCCCCCACCTACAATGAGCAGTTCTTC CASSSLAPTYNEQFF
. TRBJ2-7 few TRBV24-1 TGTGCCACCAGTGATTTTGGTCAAACCCAGTACTTC CATSDFGQTQYF
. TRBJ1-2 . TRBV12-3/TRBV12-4 TGTGCCAGCAGTTTAGTAGCAGGGCCTTATGGCTACACCTTC CASSLVAGPYGYTF
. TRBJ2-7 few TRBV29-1 TGCAGCGTGGAGGAGGGTCTCGACTACGAGCAGTACTTC CSVEEGLDYEQYF
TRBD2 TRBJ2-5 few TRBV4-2 TGTGCCAGCAGCAAAACCGGGACTAGCGGGTTGGCTGAGCAGTACTTC CASSKTGTSGLAEQYF
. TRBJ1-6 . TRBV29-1 TGCAGCGTGGGGGATAATTCACCCCTCCACTTT CSVGDNSPLHF
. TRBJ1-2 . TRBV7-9 TGTGCCAGCAGCTCGACCGAACCCTATGGCTACACCTTC CASSSTEPYGYTF
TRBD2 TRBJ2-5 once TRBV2 TGTGCCAGCAGTGCCCCGGGACTAGCGGGGGAGACCCAGTACTTC CASSAPGLAGETQYF
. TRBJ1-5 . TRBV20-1 TGCAGTGCTAGGGACAGCAGACAGCCCCAGCATTTT CSARDSRQPQHF
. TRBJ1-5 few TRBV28 TGTGCCAGCAGTTTTGGCCAGGAGATAAATCAGCCCCAGCATTTT CASSFGQEINQPQHF
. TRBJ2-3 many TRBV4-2 TGTGCCAGCAGCCAAGGTGGTACGCAGTATTTT CASSQGGTQYF
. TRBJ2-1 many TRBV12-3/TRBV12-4 TGTGCCAGCAGTCCTACAGGGTTCAATGAGCAGTTCTTC CASSPTGFNEQFF
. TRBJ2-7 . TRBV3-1 TGTGCCAGCAGCCAAGAGGGGGATCCCTACGAGCAGTACTTC CASSQEGDPYEQYF
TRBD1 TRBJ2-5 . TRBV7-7 TGTGCCAGCAGCTCCCGGGACAGAAAGACCCAGTACTTC CASSSRDRKTQYF
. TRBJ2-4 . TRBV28 TGTGCCAGCAGTCCTCGGGGGCGCCGTGTGACGGACATTCAGTACTTC CASSPRGRRVTDIQYF
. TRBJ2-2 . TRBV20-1 TGCAGTGCTAGAGATGGAGGGAACGGGGAGCTGTTTTTT CSARDGGNGELFF
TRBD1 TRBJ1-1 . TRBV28 TGTGCCAGCAGTTTGAGGACAGGGGCAAATGAAGCTTTCTTT CASSLRTGANEAFF
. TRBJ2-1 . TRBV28 TGTGCCAGCAGTGTACTAGTCCGGATAGATGAGCAGTTCTTC CASSVLVRIDEQFF
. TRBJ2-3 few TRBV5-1 TGCGCCAGCGCCCGGGGGGCGAGCACAGATACGCAGTATTTT CASARGASTDTQYF
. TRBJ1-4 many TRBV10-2 TGCGCCAGCAGGGGAGGCAGTAATGAAAAACTGTTTTTT CASRGGSNEKLFF
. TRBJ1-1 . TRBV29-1 TGCAGCGTTGTACCCCCAAGGCAAAAGGCTTTCTTT CSVVPPRQKAFF
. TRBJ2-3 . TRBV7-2 TGTGCCAGCAGCTTACAATCCACCCGGCATACGCAGTATTTT CASSLQSTRHTQYF
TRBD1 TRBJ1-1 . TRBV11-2 TGTGCCAGCAGCTATCCGGGACAGGGGCCCTTGGGCACTGAAGCTTTCTTT CASSYPGQGPLGTEAFF
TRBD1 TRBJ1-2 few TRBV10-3 TGTGCCATCAGTGATCGGACAGGGGCCGTCTATGGCTACACCTTC CAISDRTGAVYGYTF
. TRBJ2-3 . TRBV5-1 TGCGCCAGCAGCTTGGGACTAGTAGGGCCAGATACGCAGTATTTT CASSLGLVGPDTQYF
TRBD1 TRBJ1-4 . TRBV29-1 TGCAGCGTAGCGGGACAGGGCTATAATGAAAAACTGTTTTTT CSVAGQGYNEKLFF
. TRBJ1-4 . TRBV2 TGTGCCAGCAGTGGCCGTCGAACTAATGAAAAACTGTTTTTT CASSGRRTNEKLFF
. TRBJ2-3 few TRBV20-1 TGCAGTGCTACCGATAGCGGCAGCACAGATACGCAGTATTTT CSATDSGSTDTQYF
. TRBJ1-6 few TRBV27 TGTGCCAGCAGCTTCTCGGGACGGTTAAATTCACCCCTCCACTTT CASSFSGRLNSPLHF
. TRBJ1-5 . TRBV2 TGTGCCAGCAGTGGTCCCTCAGGGACAAGGAATCAGCCCCAGCATTTT CASSGPSGTRNQPQHF
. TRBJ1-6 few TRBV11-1 TGTGCCAGCAGCTTAGACCGAGAGGGAGCCCGCCCGCGCTCCTATAATTCACCCCTCCACTTT CASSLDREGARPRSYNSPLHF
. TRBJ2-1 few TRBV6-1 TGTGCCACCATTTACAATGAGCAGTTCTTC CATIYNEQFF
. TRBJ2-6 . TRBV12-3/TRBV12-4 TGTGCCAGCAGTTCCAATGGGGCCAACGTCCTGACTTTC CASSSNGANVLTF
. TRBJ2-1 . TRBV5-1 TGCGCCAGCAGCTTGTCGGGGGGCCCCTCCTACAATGAGCAGTTCTTC CASSLSGGPSYNEQFF
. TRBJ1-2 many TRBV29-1 TGCAGCGTTGAAGAGGGGGGGTCCTTATATGGCTACACCTTC CSVEEGGSLYGYTF
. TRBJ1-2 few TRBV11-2 TGTGCCAGCAGCCTAACATCCGGGGGACCCTATGGCTACACCTTC CASSLTSGGPYGYTF
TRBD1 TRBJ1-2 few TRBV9 TGTGCCAGCAGCGTAGAGGAGACAGGGGAGTCGGATATTCGCTACACCTTC CASSVEETGESDIRYTF
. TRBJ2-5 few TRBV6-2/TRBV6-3 TGTGCCAGCAGTTACGGAGTACGGGAGACCCAGTACTTC CASSYGVRETQYF
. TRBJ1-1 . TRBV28 TGTGCCAGCAGTTTATCCCGGGGAGCTTTCTTT CASSLSRGAFF
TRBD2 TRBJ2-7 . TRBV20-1 TGCAGTGCTAGAGAATTCACTAGCGCTTACGAGCAGTACTTC CSAREFTSAYEQYF
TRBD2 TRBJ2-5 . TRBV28 TGTGCCAGCAGTTTACCCCTAGCGGGAGGCGTCAAGCAGGAGACCCAGTACTTC CASSLPLAGGVKQETQYF